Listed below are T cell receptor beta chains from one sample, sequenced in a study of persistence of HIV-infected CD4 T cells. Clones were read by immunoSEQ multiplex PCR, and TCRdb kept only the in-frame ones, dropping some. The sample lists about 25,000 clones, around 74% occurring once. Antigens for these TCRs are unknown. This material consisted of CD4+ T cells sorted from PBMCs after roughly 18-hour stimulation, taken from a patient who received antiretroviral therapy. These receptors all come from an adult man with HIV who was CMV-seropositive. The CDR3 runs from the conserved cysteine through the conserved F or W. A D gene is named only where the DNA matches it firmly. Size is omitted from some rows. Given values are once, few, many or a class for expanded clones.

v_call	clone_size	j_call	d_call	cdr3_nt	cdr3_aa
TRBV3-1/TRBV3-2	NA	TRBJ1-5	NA	TGTGCCAGCAGCCAACGGGTGGGGGCGAGCAATCAGCCCCAGCATTTT	CASSQRVGASNQPQHF
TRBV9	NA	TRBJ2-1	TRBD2	TGTGCCAGCAGCGAACGCGGGGGGGACTACAATGAGCAGTTCTTC	CASSERGGDYNEQFF
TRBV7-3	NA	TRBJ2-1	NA	TGTGCCAGCAGCTTAAGGGGGGTTCTTGGCAATGAGCAGTTCTTC	CASSLRGVLGNEQFF
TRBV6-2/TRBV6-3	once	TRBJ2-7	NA	TGTGCCAGCAGTTATGGACGGGCCTACGAGCAGTACTTC	CASSYGRAYEQYF
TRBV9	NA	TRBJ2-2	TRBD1	TGTGCCAGCAGCGCGACAGGGGCGCAGACCACCGGGGAGCTGTTTTTT	CASSATGAQTTGELFF
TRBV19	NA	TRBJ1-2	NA	TGTGCCAGTAGTAGGCCTGACAGCTATGGCTACACCTTC	CASSRPDSYGYTF
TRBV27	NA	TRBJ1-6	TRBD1	TGTGCCAGCAGTTCGACAGGGAAGGGGAATTCACCCCTCCACTTT	CASSSTGKGNSPLHF
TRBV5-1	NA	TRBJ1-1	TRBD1	TGCGCCAGCAGCTTGGCAGGGGGCGCGTTTGAAGCTTTCTTT	CASSLAGGAFEAFF
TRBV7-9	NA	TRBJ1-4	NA	TGTGCCAGCAGCTTCGGAGGGGGTGCGCAAAAACTGTTTTTT	CASSFGGGAQKLFF
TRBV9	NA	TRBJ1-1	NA	TGTGCCAGCAGCGGACAGTCTTCGAACACTGAAGCTTTCTTT	CASSGQSSNTEAFF
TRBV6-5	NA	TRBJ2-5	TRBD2	TGTGCCAGCAGTTACGGACTAGCGGGTCCCGGGGCCCAGTACTTC	CASSYGLAGPGAQYF
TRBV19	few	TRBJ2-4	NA	TGTGCCAGTAGTTCCCGGGACAAGAAAAACATTCAGTACTTC	CASSSRDKKNIQYF
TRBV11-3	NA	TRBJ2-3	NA	TGTGCCAGCAGCTTAGGGGTAGGTCGGGATACGCAGTATTTT	CASSLGVGRDTQYF
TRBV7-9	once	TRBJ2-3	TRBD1	TGTGCCAGCAGCTTAGCGGGACAGGCCAGAGATACGCAGTATTTT	CASSLAGQARDTQYF
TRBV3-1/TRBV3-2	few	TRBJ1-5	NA	TGTGCCAGCAGCCAAGATACGGGGGCGAGTCCCCAGCATTTT	CASSQDTGASPQHF
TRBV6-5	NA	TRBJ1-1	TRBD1	TGTGCCAGCAGTCCAAGGACAGGGACTGAAGCTTTCTTT	CASSPRTGTEAFF
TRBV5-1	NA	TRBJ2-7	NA	TGCGCCAGCAGCTTGGAGGGGGGACGGAACTCCTACGAGCAGTACTTC	CASSLEGGRNSYEQYF
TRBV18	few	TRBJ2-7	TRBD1	TGTGCCAGCTCACCGACAGGGACACCCTACGAGCAGTACTTC	CASSPTGTPYEQYF
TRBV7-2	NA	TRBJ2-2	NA	TGTGCCAGCAGCTTAGAGGGAGGCCAACGTGGGCTGTTTTTT	CASSLEGGQRGLFF
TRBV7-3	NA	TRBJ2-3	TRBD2	TGTGCCAGCAGCTTACGCCCTAGCGGGGGCGATAACACAGATACGCAGTATTTT	CASSLRPSGGDNTDTQYF
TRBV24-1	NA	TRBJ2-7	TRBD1	TGTGCCACCAGTGAAGGACAGGGGATAAGCTACGAGCAGTACTTC	CATSEGQGISYEQYF
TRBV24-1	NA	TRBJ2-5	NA	TGTGCCACCAGTGATCCCGGGCGAGGGCTCAAAGAGACCCAGTACTTC	CATSDPGRGLKETQYF
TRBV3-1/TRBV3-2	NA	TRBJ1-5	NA	TGTGCCAGCAGCCAAGATCGGGGGCCTGGAGATCAGCCCCAGCATTTT	CASSQDRGPGDQPQHF
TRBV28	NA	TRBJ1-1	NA	TGTGCCAGCAGTTCAACCAACACTGAAGCTTTCTTT	CASSSTNTEAFF
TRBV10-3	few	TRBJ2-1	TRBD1	TGTGCCATCGGGGCCCCCAACACGGGGACAGGGTCGGGTGAGCAGTTCTTC	CAIGAPNTGTGSGEQFF
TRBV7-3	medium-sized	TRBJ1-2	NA	TGTGCCAGCAGCTTCCCGGGTCGGCTTGGCTACACCTTC	CASSFPGRLGYTF
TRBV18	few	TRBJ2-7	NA	TGTGCCAGCTCAGGGGTTAGGGGTGAGCAGTACTTC	CASSGVRGEQYF
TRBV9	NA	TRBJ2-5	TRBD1	TGTGCCAGCAGCGGGGGGACAGGGGCTCAAGAGACCCAGTACTTC	CASSGGTGAQETQYF
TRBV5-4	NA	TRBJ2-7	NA	TGTGCCAGCAGCTTGGATCCGGGGGCCTTTTACGAGCAGTACTTC	CASSLDPGAFYEQYF
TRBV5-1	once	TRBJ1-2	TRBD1	TGCGCCAGCAGCTCACAGGGGGCAGATGGCTACACCTTC	CASSSQGADGYTF
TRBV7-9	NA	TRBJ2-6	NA	TGTGCCAGCATCAGTTCAAGGTCTCCCCTCGGGGCCAACGTCCTGACTTTC	CASISSRSPLGANVLTF
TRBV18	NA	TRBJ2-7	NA	TGTGCCAGCTCGGCAAGCTCCTACGAGCAGTACTTC	CASSASSYEQYF
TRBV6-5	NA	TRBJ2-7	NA	TGTGCCAGCAGTTCGCCGGGACGTCGCTACGAGCAGTACTTC	CASSSPGRRYEQYF